The text below deals with one TCR beta chain. Germline assignment: CDR1 LNHDA and CDR2 SQIVND (reference sequence). The CDR3 has 15 amino acids. The germline V and J ends were trimmed by 3 bases and 7 bases, with 13 bases remaining between them. This sample was taken from a study of blood T cell repertoires in COVID-19. At the level of the study: Donors in the United States, Italy and Spain gave samples during acute or convalescent COVID-19.

How the authors handled the data: How many nucleated cells were present was estimated from reference gene primer amplification. Sequenced by immunoSEQ multiplex PCR; TCRdb stores in-frame clones only, minus some. The DNA gave D and trimming, while V, J and clone size come from that table. In the table there are 55,000 to 65,000 clones, approximately 90% of which are singletons. This clonotype was sampled from a human donor with acute or convalescent COVID-19. The donor label of this sample is uncertain. The chain recombines TRBV19 with TRBJ1-6; D possibly corresponds to TRBD1 (6 bases). The specimen sequenced was peripheral blood. CDR3 sequence: CASSIEGQLNSPLHF. CDR3 DNA sequence: TGTGCCAGTAGTATCGAGGGACAACTGAATTCACCCCTCCACTTT.